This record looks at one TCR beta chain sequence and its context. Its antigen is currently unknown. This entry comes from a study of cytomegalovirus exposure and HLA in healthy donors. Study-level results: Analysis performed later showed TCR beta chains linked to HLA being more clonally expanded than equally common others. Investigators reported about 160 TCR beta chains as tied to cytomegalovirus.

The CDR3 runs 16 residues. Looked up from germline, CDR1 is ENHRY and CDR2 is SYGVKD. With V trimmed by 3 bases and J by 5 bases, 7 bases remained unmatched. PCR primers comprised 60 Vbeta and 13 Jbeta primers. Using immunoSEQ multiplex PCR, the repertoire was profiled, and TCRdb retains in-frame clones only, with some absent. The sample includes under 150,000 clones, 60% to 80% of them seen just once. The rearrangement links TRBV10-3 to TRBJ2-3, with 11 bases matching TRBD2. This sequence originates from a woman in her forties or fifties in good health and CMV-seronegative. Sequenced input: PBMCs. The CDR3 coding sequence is TGTGCCATCAGTGACCTCACTAGCGGGGGTAGAGATACGCAGTATTTT. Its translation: CAISDLTSGGRDTQYF.